Listed below are T cell receptor beta chains from one sample, sequenced in a study of type 1 regulatory T cells. TCRdb re-called the reads through MiXCR, storing one row per CDR3 protein. The table has 60,000 to 70,000 distinct CDR3 sequences, 45% to 50% seen once. No antigens are known for them. The sequenced sample consisted of cultured non-Tr1 T cells, either the whole culture or a sorted T cell fraction (not recorded which). All receptors derive from a human donor in good health. CDR3s include the opening cysteine and the closing phenylalanine or tryptophan. Fields, in order: J gene, D gene, clone size, V gene, CDR3 protein, CDR3 DNA. The D gene is left open where the match is weak. Clone size is shown for a subset of rows, as once, few, many or a class of expanded clone.

j_call: TRBJ2-7
d_call: TRBD2
clone_size: few
v_call: TRBV7-2
cdr3_aa: CASRGLAGGHTYEQYF
cdr3_nt: TGTGCCAGCAGGGGACTAGCGGGGGGACATACCTACGAGCAGTACTTC

j_call: TRBJ1-1
d_call: TRBD1
clone_size: .
v_call: TRBV20-1
cdr3_aa: CSASGQGRDFF
cdr3_nt: TGCAGTGCTAGCGGACAGGGGAGGGATTTCTTT

j_call: TRBJ1-1
d_call: .
clone_size: medium-sized
v_call: TRBV7-2
cdr3_aa: CASLFLHNTEAFF
cdr3_nt: TGTGCCTCCCTTTTTCTGCACAACACTGAAGCTTTCTTT

j_call: TRBJ2-7
d_call: TRBD1
clone_size: .
v_call: TRBV20-1
cdr3_aa: CSARPRDRAHEQYF
cdr3_nt: TGCAGTGCTAGACCCCGGGACAGGGCCCACGAGCAGTACTTC

j_call: TRBJ2-3
d_call: .
clone_size: .
v_call: TRBV20-1
cdr3_aa: CSASSGSGSTDTQYF
cdr3_nt: TGCAGTGCTAGTAGCGGATCGGGTAGCACAGATACGCAGTATTTT

j_call: TRBJ2-7
d_call: .
clone_size: .
v_call: TRBV11-2
cdr3_aa: CASSLQEKSEQYF
cdr3_nt: TGTGCCAGCAGCCTCCAGGAGAAGAGCGAGCAGTACTTC

j_call: TRBJ1-1
d_call: .
clone_size: .
v_call: TRBV5-1
cdr3_aa: CASSLAVGAVSSEAFF
cdr3_nt: TGCGCCAGCAGCTTGGCGGTAGGCGCCGTATCTAGTGAAGCTTTCTTT

j_call: TRBJ2-7
d_call: .
clone_size: .
v_call: TRBV5-1
cdr3_aa: CASSPRTDSYEQYF
cdr3_nt: TGCGCCAGCAGCCCACGGACGGACTCCTACGAGCAGTACTTC

j_call: TRBJ1-4
d_call: .
clone_size: few
v_call: TRBV6-2/TRBV6-3
cdr3_aa: CASGAQGRREKLFF
cdr3_nt: TGTGCCAGCGGAGCCCAGGGACGGCGGGAAAAACTGTTTTTT

j_call: TRBJ2-7
d_call: .
clone_size: .
v_call: TRBV7-9
cdr3_aa: CASSLAGKRGYEQYF
cdr3_nt: TGTGCCAGCAGCTTAGCGGGGAAGCGAGGATACGAGCAGTACTTC

j_call: TRBJ2-5
d_call: TRBD2
clone_size: once
v_call: TRBV12-3/TRBV12-4
cdr3_aa: CASSPSGGYWETQYF
cdr3_nt: TGTGCCAGCAGTCCAAGCGGGGGGTATTGGGAGACCCAGTACTTC

j_call: TRBJ1-1
d_call: TRBD1
clone_size: few
v_call: TRBV12-3/TRBV12-4
cdr3_aa: CASSQGDRANLNTEAFF
cdr3_nt: TGTGCCAGCAGTCAGGGGGACAGGGCTAACTTGAACACTGAAGCTTTCTTT

j_call: TRBJ2-3
d_call: TRBD1
clone_size: .
v_call: TRBV18
cdr3_aa: CASSPQTGERTDTQYF
cdr3_nt: TGTGCCAGCTCACCCCAGACAGGGGAACGCACAGATACGCAGTATTTT

j_call: TRBJ1-5
d_call: .
clone_size: once
v_call: TRBV7-2
cdr3_aa: CASSRRSDQPQHF
cdr3_nt: TGTGCCAGCAGCAGGAGGTCGGATCAGCCCCAGCATTTT

j_call: TRBJ1-2
d_call: .
clone_size: few
v_call: TRBV20-1
cdr3_aa: CSANPGLSSIGYTF
cdr3_nt: TGCAGTGCAAATCCGGGACTATCGAGTATTGGCTACACCTTC

j_call: TRBJ1-3
d_call: TRBD1
clone_size: .
v_call: TRBV5-1
cdr3_aa: CASRQDRASGNTIYF
cdr3_nt: TGCGCCAGCAGGCAAGACAGGGCCTCTGGAAACACCATATATTTT

j_call: TRBJ2-3
d_call: .
clone_size: few
v_call: TRBV5-1
cdr3_aa: CASSTGGTDTQYF
cdr3_nt: TGCGCCAGCAGTACGGGGGGCACAGATACGCAGTATTTT

j_call: TRBJ1-5
d_call: .
clone_size: .
v_call: TRBV6-1
cdr3_aa: CASREGGGRQPQHF
cdr3_nt: TGTGCCAGCAGGGAGGGGGGGGGACGGCAGCCCCAGCATTTT